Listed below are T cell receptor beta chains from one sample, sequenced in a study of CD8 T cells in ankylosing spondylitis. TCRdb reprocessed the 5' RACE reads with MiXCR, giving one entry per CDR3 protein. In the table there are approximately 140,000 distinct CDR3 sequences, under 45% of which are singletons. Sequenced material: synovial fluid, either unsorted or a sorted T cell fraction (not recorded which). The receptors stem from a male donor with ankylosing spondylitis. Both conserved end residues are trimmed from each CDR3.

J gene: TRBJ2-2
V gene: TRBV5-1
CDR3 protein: ASSPRARAGTGELF

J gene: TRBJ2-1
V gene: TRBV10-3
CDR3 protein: AISAGNSYNEQF

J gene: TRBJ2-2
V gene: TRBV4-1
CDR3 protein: ASGFRREGFTGELF

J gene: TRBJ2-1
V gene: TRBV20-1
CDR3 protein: SAPSIAGVYNEQF

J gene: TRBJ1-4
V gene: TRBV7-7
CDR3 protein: ASSLRRDVNEKLF

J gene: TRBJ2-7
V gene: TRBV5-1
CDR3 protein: ASSWSDISYEQY

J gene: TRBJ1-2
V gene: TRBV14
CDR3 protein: ASSPTGTAGGYT

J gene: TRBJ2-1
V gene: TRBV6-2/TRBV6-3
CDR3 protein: ASSYGTSGSSEQF

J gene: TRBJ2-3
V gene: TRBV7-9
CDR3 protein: ASSRPTAPGDTQY

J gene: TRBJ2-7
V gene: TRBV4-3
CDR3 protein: ASSQGVFQRERYEQY

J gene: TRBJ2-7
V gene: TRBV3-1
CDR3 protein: ASSQPRLAGAYEQY

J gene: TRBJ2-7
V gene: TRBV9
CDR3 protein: ASSVASDSYEQY

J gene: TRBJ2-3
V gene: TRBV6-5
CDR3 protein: ASSYSAGGGRDTQY

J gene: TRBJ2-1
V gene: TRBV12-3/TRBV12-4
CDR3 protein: ASRPTRGLGDEQF

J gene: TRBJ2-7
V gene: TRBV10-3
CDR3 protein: AISESRPSDRYEQY

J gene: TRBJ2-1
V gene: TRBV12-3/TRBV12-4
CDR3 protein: ASSFPPPDNEQF

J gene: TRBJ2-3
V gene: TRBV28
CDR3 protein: ASSFVSPGSSTDTQY

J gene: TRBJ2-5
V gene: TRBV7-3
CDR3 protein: ASSLTSGSWETQY

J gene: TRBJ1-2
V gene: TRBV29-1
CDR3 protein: SVERNLWWGYGYT

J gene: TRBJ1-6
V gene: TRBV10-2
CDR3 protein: ASSGDSSPLH

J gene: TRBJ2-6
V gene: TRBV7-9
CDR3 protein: ASSRMTDGPFSGANVLT

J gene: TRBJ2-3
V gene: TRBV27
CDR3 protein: ASSLIGDTQY

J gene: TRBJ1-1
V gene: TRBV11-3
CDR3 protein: ASSLRGITEAF

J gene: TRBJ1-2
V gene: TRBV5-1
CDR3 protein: ASSGANYGYT

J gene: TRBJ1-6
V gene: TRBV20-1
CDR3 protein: SARSAGEGSPLH

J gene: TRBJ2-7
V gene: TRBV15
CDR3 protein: ATSRLPPGQVFYEQY

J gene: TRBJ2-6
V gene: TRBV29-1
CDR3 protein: SVGGTGGAGANVLT

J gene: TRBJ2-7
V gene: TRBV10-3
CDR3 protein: AISEGTTSASYEQY

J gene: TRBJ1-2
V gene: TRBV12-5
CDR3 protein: ASGLLAAD

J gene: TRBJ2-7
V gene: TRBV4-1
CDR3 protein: ASSQDETGVYEQY

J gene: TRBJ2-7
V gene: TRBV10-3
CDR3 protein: AIAPSLTGAYEQY

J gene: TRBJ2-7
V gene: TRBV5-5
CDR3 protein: ASSAKTYEQY

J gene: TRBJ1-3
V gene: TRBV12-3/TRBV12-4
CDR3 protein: ASSSARPGNTIY